The following is a TCR beta chain sequence with its context. Germline CDR1 MNHEY, CDR2 SMNVEV (reference sequence). Trimming took 5 bases from V and 1 from J; bases not matched to a gene: 6. The CDR3 extends over 15 amino acids. Measured with immunoSEQ multiplex PCR; TCRdb has only the in-frame clones, and not every one. The sample consists of fewer than 250,000 clones, roughly 84% of them appearing once. This entry comes from a study of blood T cell repertoires in COVID-19. Study-level background: Acute-phase and convalescent COVID-19 samples originated in the United States, Italy and Spain.

People in the exposed group encountered a COVID-19 case within 2 weeks before entering the study. This chain connects TRBV27 to TRBJ1-2; 8 bases match TRBD1. What was sequenced was PBMCs or T cells enriched from blood (not recorded which). This receptor was obtained from a woman in her thirties who had been exposed to COVID-19. The DNA for the CDR3 is TGTGCCAGCAGTGCACGGACAGGGCTTAACTATGGCTACACCTTC. This gives the protein CASSARTGLNYGYTF.